The 17 T cell receptor beta chains reported below all come from one sample, sequenced in a study of cytomegalovirus exposure and HLA in healthy donors. Primers included in the PCR were 60 Vbeta and 13 Jbeta primers. The data were produced by immunoSEQ multiplex PCR, yet TCRdb's version contains in-frame clones alone and is incomplete. There are about 170,000 clones in the sample; approximately 84% occur only once, and about 2% lies in the top ten. Material for sequencing was PBMCs. These receptors were obtained from a man younger than 35 in good health and CMV-seropositive.

This clone was recorded only once. The genes are TRBV7-2 and TRBJ2-1, with 14 bases identical to TRBD2. Trimming removed 8 bases from V and 10 bases from J; junction bases left unmatched: 10. The CDR3 runs 15 residues. Germline V lookup: CDR1 SGHTA, CDR2 FQGNSA. In DNA, the CDR3 is TGTGCCAGCGGCCCGACTAGCGGGGGGGCCTGGGAGCAGTTCTTC. Translating it yields CASGPTSGGAWEQFF.

The CDR3 region is CASSQGIVSYEQYF. The DNA of the CDR3 is TGTGCCAGCAGCCAGGGTATCGTATCCTACGAGCAGTACTTC. The chain is built from TRBV7-2 and TRBJ2-7, with D possibly being TRBD1 (5 bases). The germline V gene has CDR1 SGHTA and CDR2 FQGNSA. This CDR3 contains 14 residues. Trimming stripped 5 bases from V and 1 base from J, with 12 bases between.

The count of this clone is one. The V and J genes are TRBV5-1 and TRBJ2-3, with 14 bases that match TRBD2. The V gene end was trimmed by 2 bases and the J gene end by 3 bases; junction bases not matched to a gene: 5. In germline, CDR1 is SGHRS, CDR2 YFSETQ. There are 17 residues in the CDR3. The CDR3 sequence is CASSLLTSGGATDTQYF. The CDR3 nucleotides are TGCGCCAGCAGCTTATTGACTAGCGGGGGGGCAACAGATACGCAGTATTTT.

The chain uses TRBV29-1 and TRBJ2-1; 8 nucleotides agree with TRBD2. The CDR3 has 14 amino acids. Unmatched junction bases numbered 1, after V lost 3 bases and J lost 0 bases. The germline V gene has CDR1 SQVTM and CDR2 ANQGSEA. CDR3 DNA: TGCAGCGTTGAGGGGACTAGCTCCTACAATGAGCAGTTCTTC. Its protein is CSVEGTSSYNEQFF.

The gene calls are TRBV4-2 and TRBJ2-3; 11 bases align to TRBD2. Trimming removed 4 bases from V and 2 bases from J; junction bases left unmatched: 2. There are 15 residues in the CDR3. Germline V lookup: CDR1 LGHNA, CDR2 YNFKEQ. CDR3 protein: CASSPGLADTDTQYF. The CDR3 bases are TGTGCCAGCAGCCCGGGACTAGCGGACACAGATACGCAGTATTTT.

V is TRBV6-1 and J is TRBJ2-4; D possibly corresponds to TRBD2 (6 bases). The CDR3 has 17 residues. The V end lost 3 bases, the J end lost 4 bases, and 19 bases lay between the germline ends. Germline CDR1 and CDR2: MNHNS and SASEGT. The CDR3 spells CASSDWGLGGVKNIQYF. The CDR3, as DNA: TGTGCCAGCAGTGATTGGGGGTTGGGAGGCGTAAAAAACATTCAGTACTTC.

This clone was seen just once. The rearrangement uses TRBV7-2 and TRBJ2-7; D is uncertain. The CDR3 spans 15 residues. The ends were cut back, 1 base at V and 0 bases at J, with 10 bases in the middle. Germline V gene data show CDR1 as SGHTA and CDR2 as FQGNSA. In DNA, the CDR3 is TGTGCCAGCAGCTTAGGAGGTCCGAGCTCCTACGAGCAGTACTTC. It translates to CASSLGGPSSYEQYF.

V usage is TRBV19 and J usage is TRBJ2-7; maybe TRBD2 (6 bases). Germline V gene lookup returns CDR1 LNHDA and CDR2 SQIVND (reference sequence). The CDR3 is 14 amino acids. V lost 7 bases and J lost 3, with 16 bases in between. The CDR3, as DNA: TGTGCCAGTACCCCCGGGGGACGGGGCTACGAGCAGTACTTC. Amino acid sequence: CASTPGGRGYEQYF.

As to this clone: The germline gene is not matched at one end of the junction; a read error may be the cause. V gene TRBV6-5 combines with J gene TRBJ1-2; the D is unclear. The length of the CDR3 is 12 residues. Germline V gives CDR1 MNHEY, CDR2 SVGAGI. CDR3 sequence (DNA): TGTGCCAGCAGTTACTCCGGCGGGGAAGCATCCTTC. Its translation is CASSYSGGEASF.

This clone was recorded only once. The gene calls are TRBV5-4 and TRBJ1-5; the match to TRBD1 covers 7 bases. Germline CDR1 SGHNT, CDR2 YYREEE (reference sequence). V shed 2 bases and J 1 base; nucleotides not matched to a gene: 6. The CDR3 contains 16 residues. The CDR3, as DNA: TGTGCCAGCAGCTTAGGGGGCCAAGGGAGCAATCAGCCCCAGCATTTT. It codes for CASSLGGQGSNQPQHF.

The sample holds one count of this clone. The chain carries TRBV7-2 and TRBJ2-7; no clear D. Trimming cost V 2 bases and J 5 bases, with 7 bases left between them. Germline V CDR1 and CDR2: SGHTA, FQGNSA. This CDR3 contains 12 residues. CDR3 DNA: TGTGCCAGCAGCTTAATTACAGACGAGCAGTACTTC. It encodes CASSLITDEQYF.

This clone was seen a handful of times. The V call is TRBV13, the J call TRBJ2-7; possible D gene TRBD2, 6 bases. The CDR3 totals 16 residues. Trimming removed 1 base from V and 0 bases from J, with 13 bases in between. CDR1 and CDR2 (germline): PRHDT, FYEKMQ (reference sequence). Here the CDR3 reads CASSLEGGESSYEQYF. The CDR3 DNA sequence: TGTGCCAGCAGCTTAGAAGGCGGGGAAAGCTCCTACGAGCAGTACTTC. Combining the CDR3 with reference TRBV13 and TRBJ2-7 gives the whole variable domain AAGVIQSPRHLIKEKRETATLKCYPIPRHDTVYWYQQGPGQDPQFLISFYEKMQSDKGSIPDRFSAQQFSDYHSELNMSSLELGDSALYFCASSLEGGESSYEQYFGPGTRLTVT.

This clone came up a few times. The chain carries TRBV11-3 and TRBJ2-2, with D hard to call. The germline V and J ends were trimmed by 8 bases and 8 bases, with 12 bases remaining between them. The CDR3 extends over 12 amino acids. CDR1 and CDR2 from the germline V gene are SGHNT and YENEEA. The CDR3 loop is CASGSLPGELFF. CDR3 nucleotides: TGTGCCAGCGGTTCACTTCCGGGGGAGCTGTTTTTT.

The chain employs TRBV9 and TRBJ2-3, with D possibly being TRBD2 (7 bases). This CDR3 has 15 amino acids. Germline V lookup: CDR1 SGDLS, CDR2 YYNGEE. The CDR3 region is CASKGGGEQGDTQYF. The CDR3 region has the DNA TGTGCTAGTAAGGGCGGGGGCGAACAAGGAGATACGCAGTATTTT.

The chain has TRBV10-3 and TRBJ1-6; D gene uncertain. V lost 8 bases, J lost 6 bases, and 11 bases lay in between. CDR3 length: 13 residues. CDR1 is ENHRY and CDR2 is SYGVKD in the germline V gene. This chain's CDR3 is CAIGPEVNSPLHF. CDR3 nucleotides: TGTGCCATCGGGCCAGAAGTTAATTCACCCCTCCACTTT.

The gene calls are TRBV6-5 and TRBJ1-5, with a tentative D call TRBD1 (5 bases). The CDR3 is made up of 14 amino acids. Looked up from germline, CDR1 is MNHEY and CDR2 is SVGAGI. With 5 bases removed from V and 3 bases from J, the gap between germline ends came to 11 bases. The DNA of the CDR3 is TGTGCCAGCAGTCTCCGGGGGATCAATCAGCCCCAGCATTTT. This gives the protein CASSLRGINQPQHF.

The chain couples TRBV27 to TRBJ2-3; 10 nucleotides line up with TRBD2. The CDR3 sequence is 16 residues long. The V segment lost 4 bases and the J segment 3 bases; nucleotides outside the gene matches: 7. CDR1 is MNHEY, CDR2 SMNVEV, per germline (reference sequence). CDR3 region: CASSWRAGGRTDTQYF. The CDR3 DNA follows: TGTGCCAGCAGTTGGAGAGCGGGGGGGAGAACAGATACGCAGTATTTT.